This paragraph covers one T cell receptor beta chain sequence. This sample was included in a study of T cell changes during pregnancy in multiple sclerosis. Sequencing used immunoSEQ multiplex PCR; TCRdb keeps in-frame clones, though not all of them. Of 60,000 or so clones in the sample, 85% to 90% were seen once. Source: peripheral blood, taken in the first trimester of pregnancy. The sequence derives from a female donor in good health, enrolled as a control in a pregnancy study.

The CDR3 bases are TGTGCCAGCAGTTACTCGGTAGCGGGGACCTACGAGCAGTACTTC. Protein product: CASSYSVAGTYEQYF. The rearrangement joins TRBV6-5 to TRBJ2-5; 8 positions agree with TRBD2. The tail of the sequence fits TRBJ2-7 better, so the J call may be wrong. Germline V gene lookup returns CDR1 MNHEY and CDR2 SVGAGI. The CDR3 has 15 amino acids.